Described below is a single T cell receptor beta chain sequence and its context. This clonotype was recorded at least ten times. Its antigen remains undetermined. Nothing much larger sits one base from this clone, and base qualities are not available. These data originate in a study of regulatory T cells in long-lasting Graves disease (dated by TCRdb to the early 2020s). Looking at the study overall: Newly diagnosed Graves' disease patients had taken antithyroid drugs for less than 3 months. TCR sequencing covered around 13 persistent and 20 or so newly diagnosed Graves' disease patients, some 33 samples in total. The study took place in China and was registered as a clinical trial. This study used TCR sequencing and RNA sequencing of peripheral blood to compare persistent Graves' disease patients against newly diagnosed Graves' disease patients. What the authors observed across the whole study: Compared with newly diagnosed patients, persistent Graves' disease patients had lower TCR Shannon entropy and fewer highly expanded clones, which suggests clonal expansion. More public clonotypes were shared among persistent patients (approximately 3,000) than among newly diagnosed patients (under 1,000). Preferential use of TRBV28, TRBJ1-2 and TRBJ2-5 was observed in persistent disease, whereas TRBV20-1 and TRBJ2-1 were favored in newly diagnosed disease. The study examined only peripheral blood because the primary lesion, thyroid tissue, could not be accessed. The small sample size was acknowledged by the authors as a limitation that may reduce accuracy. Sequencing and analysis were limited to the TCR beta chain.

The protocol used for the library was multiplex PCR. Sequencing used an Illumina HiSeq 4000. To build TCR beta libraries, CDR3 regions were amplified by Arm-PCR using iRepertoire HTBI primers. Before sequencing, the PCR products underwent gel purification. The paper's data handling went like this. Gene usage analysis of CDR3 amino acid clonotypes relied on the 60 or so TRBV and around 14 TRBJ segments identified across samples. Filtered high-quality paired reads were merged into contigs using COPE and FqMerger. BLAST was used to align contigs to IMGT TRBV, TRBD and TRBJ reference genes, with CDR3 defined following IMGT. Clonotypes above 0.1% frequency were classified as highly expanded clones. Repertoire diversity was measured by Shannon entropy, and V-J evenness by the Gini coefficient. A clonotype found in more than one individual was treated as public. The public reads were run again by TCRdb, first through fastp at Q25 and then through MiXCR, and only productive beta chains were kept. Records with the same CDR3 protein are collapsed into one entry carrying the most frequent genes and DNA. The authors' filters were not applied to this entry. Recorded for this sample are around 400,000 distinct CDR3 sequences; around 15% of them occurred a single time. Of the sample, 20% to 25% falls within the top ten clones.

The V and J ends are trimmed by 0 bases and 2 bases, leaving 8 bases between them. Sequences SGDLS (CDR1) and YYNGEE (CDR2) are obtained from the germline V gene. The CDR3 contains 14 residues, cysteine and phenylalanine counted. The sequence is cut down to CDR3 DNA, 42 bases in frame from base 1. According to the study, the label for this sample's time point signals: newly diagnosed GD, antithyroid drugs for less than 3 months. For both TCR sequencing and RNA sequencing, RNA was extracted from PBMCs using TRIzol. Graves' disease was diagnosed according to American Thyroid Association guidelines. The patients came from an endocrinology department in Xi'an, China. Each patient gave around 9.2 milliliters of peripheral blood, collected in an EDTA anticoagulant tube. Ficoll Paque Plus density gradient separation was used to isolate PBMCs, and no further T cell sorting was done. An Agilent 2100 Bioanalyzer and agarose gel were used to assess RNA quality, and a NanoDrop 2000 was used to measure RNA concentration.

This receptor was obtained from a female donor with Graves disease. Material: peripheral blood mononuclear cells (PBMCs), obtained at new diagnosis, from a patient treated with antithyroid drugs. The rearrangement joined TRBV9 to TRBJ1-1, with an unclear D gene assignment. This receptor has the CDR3 CASSVATLNTEAFF. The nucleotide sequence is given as TGTGCCAGCAGCGTAGCTACCCTAAACACTGAAGCTTTCTTT.